This T cell receptor (beta chain) came from a study of blood T cell repertoires in COVID-19. In the study overall: Sites across the United States, Italy and Spain contributed samples from acute and convalescent COVID-19. Sample material is recorded as cDNA or gDNA derived from T cells, B-cell-depleted T cells, or PBMCs.

The V and J ends lost 6 bases and 5 bases, in that order; junction bases with no gene match: 5. Germline V CDR1 and CDR2: SQVTM, ANQGSEA. This CDR3 comprises 13 residues. Authors' methods: Scientists estimated how many nucleated cells there were by amplifying reference gene primers. Clones were read by immunoSEQ multiplex PCR, and TCRdb kept only the in-frame ones, dropping some. The D gene and trimming were derived from the DNA, and the V and J assignments and clone size from that table. The sample has under 200,000 clones, roughly four fifths seen once; the top ten hold under 5.5%. The genes are TRBV29-1 and TRBJ1-2; TRBD1 matches 11 bases. The source of this sequence is a woman under 40 with acute or convalescent COVID-19. The sequencing input was peripheral blood. In DNA, the CDR3 is TGCAGCGTGGAGGACAGGGGGCTGTATGGCTACACCTTC. Its translation: CSVEDRGLYGYTF.